Presented here are 18 T cell receptor beta chains from one specimen sequenced in a study of blood T cell repertoires in COVID-19. Repertoires were generated with immunoSEQ multiplex PCR, while TCRdb's copy carries only in-frame clones and drops some. The repertoire holds 130,000 to 150,000 clones, with 80% to 85% as singletons. Sequencing was carried out using peripheral blood. Receptors originate from a human donor in a cohort sampled during active COVID-19.

The chain carries TRBV2 and TRBJ1-4; D not resolved. Trimming took off 5 bases at V and 8 bases at J, with 18 bases between the two ends. Germline CDR1 and CDR2: SNHLY and FYNNEI. The CDR3 is 15 residues long. CDR3 sequence (DNA): TGTGCCAGCAGTTCCACCGGCTCAAGAGGCGAAAAACTGTTTTTT. This encodes CASSSTGSRGEKLFF.

The V gene is TRBV19, the J gene TRBJ2-7; 11 nucleotides agree with TRBD2. From germline, CDR1 is LNHDA and CDR2 SQIVND (reference sequence). CDR3 length: 17 residues. Trimming at V came to 4 bases and at J to 0 bases, leaving 8 bases not matched to a gene. The CDR3 region is CASSTARLAGNSYEQYF. DNA of the CDR3: TGTGCCAGTAGTACTGCCAGACTAGCGGGGAACTCCTACGAGCAGTACTTC.

The chain carries TRBV13 and TRBJ1-1; 8 bases line up with TRBD1. The CDR3 sequence is 16 residues long. Germline CDR1 is PRHDT and CDR2 is FYEKMQ (reference sequence). Germline trimming cut 4 bases from V and 1 base from J; bases unmatched to any gene: 8. CDR3 sequence reads: CASSSLTGTGNTEAFF. CDR3 nucleotide sequence: TGTGCCAGCAGCTCACTGACCGGGACAGGGAACACTGAAGCTTTCTTT.

The chain has TRBV10-2 and TRBJ1-2, with D perhaps matching TRBD1 (5 bases). The CDR3 is 13 residues long. Germline V gene lookup returns CDR1 WSHSY and CDR2 SAAADI. V was shortened by 3 bases and J by 3 bases, with 8 bases between the two germline ends. The CDR3 DNA reads as TGCGCCAGCAGTGAATCGGGGGACTATGGCTACACCTTC. The encoded protein is CASSESGDYGYTF.

This clone has only one observation. This chain connects TRBV4-2 to TRBJ2-5; TRBD2 aligns across 7 bases. The CDR3 has 16 residues. V trimming: 1 base; J trimming: 2 bases; junction bases outside the gene matches: 7. Per the germline V gene, CDR1 is LGHNA and CDR2 is YNFKEQ. For the CDR3, the DNA is TGTGCCAGCAGCCAAGGGGCCAGCGGGGCACAAGAGACCCAGTACTTC. It yields the protein CASSQGASGAQETQYF.

This clone appeared a few times. The J gene is TRBJ1-6, the V gene TRBV19; no reliable D call. Germline CDR1 is LNHDA and CDR2 is SQIVND (reference sequence). This CDR3 spans 16 amino acids. With 5 bases removed from V and 1 base from J, the gap between germline ends came to 12 bases. The CDR3 DNA reads as TGTGCCAGTAGTTTCAAAAGTCGGTCCTATAATTCACCCCTCCACTTT. It is translated as CASSFKSRSYNSPLHF.

In DNA, the CDR3 is TGTGCCAGCAGCCTGGGACACCAGAACACTGAAGCTTTCTTT. Its translation is CASSLGHQNTEAFF. The rearrangement uses TRBV11-2 and TRBJ1-1; D may be TRBD1 (6 bases). This CDR3 is 14 amino acids long. CDR1 is SGHAT and CDR2 is FQNNGV in the germline V gene. Trimming shortened V by 5 bases and J by 1 base, and 11 bases separated the two germline ends. Filled out from reference TRBV11-2 and TRBJ1-1, the complete variable domain reads EAGVAQSPRYKIIEKRQSVAFWCNPISGHATLYWYQQILGQGPKLLIQFQNNGVVDDSQLPKDRFSAERLKGVDSTLKIQPAKLEDSAVYLCASSLGHQNTEAFFGQGTRLTVV.

This chain connects TRBV18 to TRBJ1-6; tentatively, D is TRBD1 (6 bases). The V gene lost 3 bases and the J gene lost 10 bases, with 10 bases spanning the gap. The germline CDR1 and CDR2 sequences are KGHSH and LQKENI. The CDR3 loop spans 13 amino acids. CDR3 coding DNA: TGTGCCAGCTCACCGACAGGAAAATCACCCCTCCACTTT. This translates into CASSPTGKSPLHF.

The chain employs TRBV7-9 and TRBJ2-1; the D is unclear. The V end lost 4 bases, the J end lost 10 bases, and 8 bases lay between the germline ends. CDR3 size: 11 residues. Germline V gene lookup returns CDR1 SEHNR and CDR2 FQNEAQ (reference sequence). Written as DNA, the CDR3 is TGTGCCAGCAGCTCGGCGGCGGAGCAGTTCTTC. It encodes CASSSAAEQFF.

The chain uses TRBV2 and TRBJ1-5, with D tentatively TRBD1 (6 bases). Germline-derived CDR1 and CDR2 are SNHLY and FYNNEI. V lost 8 bases to trimming and J lost 4 bases, with 15 bases between them. CDR3 length equals 14 residues. The CDR3 DNA reads as TGTGCCAGCCACCCCCGGGACAAGAATCAGCCCCAGCATTTT. This encodes CASHPRDKNQPQHF.

J is TRBJ1-1 and V is TRBV9, with unresolved D. Trimming removed 0 bases at V and 0 bases at J, with 18 bases between. The CDR3 runs to 18 residues. In germline, CDR1 is SGDLS, CDR2 YYNGEE. CDR3 nucleotide sequence: TGTGCCAGCAGCGTAGCTCCGGCGGGCCCTGACTTGAACACTGAAGCTTTCTTT. The encoded protein is CASSVAPAGPDLNTEAFF.

This sequence joins TRBV5-1 and TRBJ2-1; 8 positions agree with TRBD2. CDR1 is SGHRS and CDR2 is YFSETQ in the germline V gene. V lost 4 bases to trimming and J lost 4 bases; unmatched junction nucleotides: 7. The length of the CDR3 is 15 residues. The CDR3 bases are TGCGCCAGCAGCCCGGGGGGGGCGGGATACAATGAGCAGTTCTTC. This codes for CASSPGGAGYNEQFF.

The chain employs TRBV28 and TRBJ1-6; D call uncertain. The CDR3 length is 14 residues. The germline V gene encodes CDR1 MDHEN and CDR2 SYDVKM. Trimming stripped 5 bases from V and 9 bases from J, with 14 bases between. In nucleotides, the CDR3 is TGTGCCAGCAGTCCAATTAACACGATTTCACCCCTCCACTTT. This gives the protein CASSPINTISPLHF.

The chain joins TRBV7-9 to TRBJ2-4; 8 positions agree with TRBD1. CDR3 length: 15 residues. Trimming at V came to 5 bases and at J to 1 base, leaving 4 bases not matched to a gene. CDR1 is SEHNR, CDR2 FQNEAQ, per germline (reference sequence). Written as DNA, the CDR3 is TGTGCCAGCAGCCCGACAGGGGTGGCCAAAAACATTCAGTACTTC. Amino acids: CASSPTGVAKNIQYF.

The chain links TRBV19 to TRBJ2-3; TRBD2 aligns across 7 bases. The J segment lost 3 bases and the V segment lost 5 bases, leaving 8 bases of the junction unmatched. Germline CDR1 LNHDA, CDR2 SQIVND (reference sequence). The CDR3 runs to 15 residues. The CDR3 DNA reads as TGTGCCAGTAGTCCTCAGGGAGGGGTAACAGATACGCAGTATTTT. Protein product: CASSPQGGVTDTQYF.

The V call is TRBV3-1 (or the pseudogene TRBV3-2), the J call TRBJ2-5; D may be TRBD1 (6 bases). The germline V gene has CDR1 LGHDT and CDR2 YNNKEL (reference sequence). The CDR3 is 15 amino acids. Deletions cut 7 bases from V and 0 bases from J, with 15 bases between. The CDR3 region has the DNA TGTGCCAGCAAACGTATCCAGGGGTACCAAGAGACCCAGTACTTC. It specifies CASKRIQGYQETQYF.

This chain links TRBV3-1 (or the pseudogene TRBV3-2) with TRBJ2-2; perhaps TRBD2 as D (6 bases). The CDR3 runs 15 residues. V was clipped by 5 bases and J by 2 bases, with 12 bases between them. Germline loops: CDR1 LGHDT, CDR2 YNNKEL (reference sequence). The chain's CDR3 is CASSGTGRNTGELFF. CDR3 DNA sequence: TGTGCCAGCAGCGGGACCGGGAGAAACACCGGGGAGCTGTTTTTT.

The genes are TRBV6-1 and TRBJ2-1; 8 bases are a match to TRBD1. V shed 3 bases and J 7 bases; nucleotides not matched to a gene: 5. The CDR3 is 14 residues long. CDR1 and CDR2 (germline): MNHNS, SASEGT. The CDR3 protein is CASSDRQGRNEQFF. CDR3 sequence (DNA): TGTGCCAGCAGTGACCGACAGGGGAGGAATGAGCAGTTCTTC.